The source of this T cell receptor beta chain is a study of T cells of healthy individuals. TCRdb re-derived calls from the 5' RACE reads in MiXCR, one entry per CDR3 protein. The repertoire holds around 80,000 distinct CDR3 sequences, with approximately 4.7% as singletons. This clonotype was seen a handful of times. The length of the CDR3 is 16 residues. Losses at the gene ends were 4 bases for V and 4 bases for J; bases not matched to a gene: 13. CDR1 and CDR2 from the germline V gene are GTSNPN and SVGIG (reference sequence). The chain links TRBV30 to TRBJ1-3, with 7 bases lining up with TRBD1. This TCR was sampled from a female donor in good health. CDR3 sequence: CAWKGQGQNIGNTIYF. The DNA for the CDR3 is TGTGCCTGGAAGGGCCAGGGACAGAATATAGGAAACACCATATATTTT. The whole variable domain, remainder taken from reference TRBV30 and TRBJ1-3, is SQTIHQWPATLVQPVGSPLSLECTVEGTSNPNLYWYRQAAGRGLQLLFYSVGIGQISSEVPQNLSASRPQDRQFILSSKKLLLSDSGFYLCAWKGQGQNIGNTIYFGEGSWLTVV.